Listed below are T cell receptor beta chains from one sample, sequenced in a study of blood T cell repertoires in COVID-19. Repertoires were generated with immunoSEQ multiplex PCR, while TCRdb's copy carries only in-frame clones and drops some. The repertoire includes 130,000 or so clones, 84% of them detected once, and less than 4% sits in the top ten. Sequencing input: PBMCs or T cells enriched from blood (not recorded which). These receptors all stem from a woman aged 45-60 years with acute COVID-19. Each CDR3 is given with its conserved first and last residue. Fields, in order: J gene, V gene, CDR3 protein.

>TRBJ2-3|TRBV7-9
CASSSADTQYF
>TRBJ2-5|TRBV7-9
CASSLEVRQGYQETQYF
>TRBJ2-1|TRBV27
CASSFGRGHLGYEQFF
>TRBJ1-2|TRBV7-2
CASSPQPGQNYGYTF
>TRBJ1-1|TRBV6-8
CASSGLSLCRNTEAFF
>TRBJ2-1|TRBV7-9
CASSLVGGLAGGSYNEQFF
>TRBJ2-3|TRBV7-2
CASSLGTKSTDTQYF
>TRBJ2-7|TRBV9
CASSETVFSYEQYF
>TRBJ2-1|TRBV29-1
CSVRGGTSGGSSYNEQFF
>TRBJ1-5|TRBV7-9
CASSPTGTDANQPQHF
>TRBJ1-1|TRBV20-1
CSASPLGQGESNTEAFF
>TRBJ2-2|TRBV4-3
CASSHGGSGRLNTGELFF
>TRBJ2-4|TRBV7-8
CASSQLGGHIQYF
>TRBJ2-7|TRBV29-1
CSVEEFDNYEQYF
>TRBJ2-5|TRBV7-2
CASSPRREIETQYF
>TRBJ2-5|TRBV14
CASSPLAGGETQYF
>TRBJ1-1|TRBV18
CASSPSQGLEAFF
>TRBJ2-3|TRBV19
CASSRATSGSLGSTDTQYF
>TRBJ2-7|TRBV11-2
CASSWGVSYEQYF
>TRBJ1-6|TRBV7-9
CASKEGYNSPLHF
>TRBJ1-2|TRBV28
CASSFAGGFTSGGGYTF
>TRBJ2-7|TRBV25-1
CASSRGFDEQYF
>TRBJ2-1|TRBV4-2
CASSQELSRDSYNEQFF
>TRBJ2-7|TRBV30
CAWSPPPYYEQYF
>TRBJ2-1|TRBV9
CASSVGLAGDQNEQFF
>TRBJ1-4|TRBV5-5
CASSLARASPGANEKLFF
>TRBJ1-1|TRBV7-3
CASSLKALEGRTEAFF
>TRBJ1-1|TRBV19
CASNRQGGKTEAFF
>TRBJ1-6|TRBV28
CASSPPGNSPLHF
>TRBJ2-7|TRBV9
CASATGAGEQYF
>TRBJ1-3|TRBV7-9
CASSLDPGAGNTIYF
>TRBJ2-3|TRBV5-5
CASSWGQGATDTQYF
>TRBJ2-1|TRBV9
CASSVEGSRFYNEQFF
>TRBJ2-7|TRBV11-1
CASSLGGFSYEQYF
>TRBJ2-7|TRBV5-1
CASSRSHEQYF
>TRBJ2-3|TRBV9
CASSDVPGGDTQYF
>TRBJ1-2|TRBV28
CASSRVTGLSEGYTF
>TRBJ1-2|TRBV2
CASKRDSSYGYTF
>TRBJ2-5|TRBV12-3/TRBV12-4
CASSFPGKETQYF
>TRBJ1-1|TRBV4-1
CASSDRQYTEAFF
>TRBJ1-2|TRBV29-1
CSVSAGINYGYTF
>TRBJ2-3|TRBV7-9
CASTLRTSTDTQYF
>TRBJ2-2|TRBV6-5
CASSYGWAPGELFF
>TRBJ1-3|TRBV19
CASSGRQGGFGNTIYF
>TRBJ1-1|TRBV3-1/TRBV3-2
CASSQDWGQGGTEAFF
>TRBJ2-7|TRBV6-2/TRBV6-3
CASSLASGRTEQYF
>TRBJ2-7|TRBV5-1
CASSPPGDSNSYEQYF
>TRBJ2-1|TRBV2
CASSRGGVNNEQFF
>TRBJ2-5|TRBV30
CAWSVLKETQYF
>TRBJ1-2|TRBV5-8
CASSLLQGGVHGYTF